What follows are 11 T cell receptor beta chains derived from one specimen sequenced in a study of blood T cells in healthy people across ages. Combining a sample-barcoded 5' primer with a J-beta primer mix, a second PCR ran for roughly 7 to 11 cycles. From the 5' RACE reads, TCRdb called clonotypes with MiXCR, one entry per CDR3 protein. Among nearly 1 million distinct CDR3 sequences listed, just over 50% were seen once. Sequenced input: blood. The receptors were sampled from a woman aged 60-75 years in good health.

The sample holds a few counts of this clonotype. The V call is TRBV7-9, the J call TRBJ2-5; possible D gene TRBD2, 6 bases. TRBJ2-7 explains the end of the DNA better; the J call may be wrong. The CDR3 consists of 13 residues. Germline loops: CDR1 SEHNR, CDR2 FQNEAQ (reference sequence). CDR3 in amino acids: CASQWGDTYEQYF. The CDR3 bases are TGTGCCAGCCAGTGGGGGGATACCTACGAGCAGTACTTC.

This chain connects TRBV6-2 or TRBV6-3 to TRBJ1-2, with D possibly TRBD1 on 6 matching bases. Trimming took off 1 base at V and 8 bases at J, with 11 bases between the two ends. The length of the CDR3 is 13 residues. Germline V gives CDR1 MNHEY, CDR2 SVGEGT. DNA of the CDR3: TGTGCCAGCAGTTACTACAGGGTTGGCGGCTACACCTTC. Translation: CASSYYRVGGYTF.

This clonotype was detected only once. The rearrangement links TRBV12-3 or TRBV12-4 to TRBJ1-2; 7 nucleotides agree with TRBD1. J was trimmed by 5 bases and V by 8 bases; bases with no gene match: 11. The length of the CDR3 is 14 residues. The CDR3 nucleotides read TGTGCCAGCGCCCTTACAGGACAGGCATATGGCTACACCTTC. The encoded protein is CASALTGQAYGYTF.

A few counts support this clonotype. The chain joins TRBV2 to TRBJ2-1; TRBD2 aligns across 8 bases. The junction had 9 bases not matched to a gene; V was cut back by 4 bases and J by 10 bases. The germline V gene has CDR1 SNHLY and CDR2 FYNNEI. The CDR3 has 14 amino acids. The CDR3 DNA reads as TGTGCCAGCAGTGGGGGGACTAGGGGGGGCGAGCAGTTCTTC. Amino acid sequence: CASSGGTRGGEQFF.

This rearrangement joins TRBV27 to TRBJ2-2; D gene unclear. The CDR3 loop spans 16 amino acids. Germline assignment: CDR1 MNHEY and CDR2 SMNVEV (reference sequence). V gave up 3 bases and J gave up 5 bases, with 16 bases separating them. DNA for the CDR3: TGTGCCAGCAGTTTTGACGCTAAGATTCCTACCGGGGAGCTGTTTTTT. It is translated as CASSFDAKIPTGELFF.

The V and J genes are TRBV6-2 or TRBV6-3 and TRBJ2-7, with 9 bases matching TRBD1. Germline CDR1 and CDR2: MNHEY and SVGEGT. The CDR3 covers 14 residues. V shed 8 bases, J shed 3 bases, and the junction held 8 bases outside the gene matches. The CDR3 loop is CASADTGGGYEQYF. Written as DNA, the CDR3 is TGTGCCAGCGCTGATACAGGGGGCGGCTACGAGCAGTACTTC.

This chain links TRBV5-4 with TRBJ2-3; 7 positions agree with TRBD1. The V and J ends lost 5 bases and 4 bases, in that order; junction bases with no gene match: 7. This CDR3 region has 14 residues. Germline loops: CDR1 SGHNT, CDR2 YYREEE (reference sequence). CDR3 nucleotides: TGTGCCAGCAGTACAGGGGTTTCGGCAGATACGCAGTATTTT. Its translation: CASSTGVSADTQYF.

The chain joins TRBV6-4 to TRBJ2-7; D possibly matches TRBD1 or TRBD2 (5 bases each). Trimming removed 6 bases from V and 5 bases from J, with 23 bases in between. This CDR3 comprises 16 residues. Germline V gene sequence: CDR1 MRHNA, CDR2 SNTAGT. The CDR3 DNA follows: TGTGCCAGCAGCATAGAACCTGAGATGGGGACCAACGAGCAGTACTTC. Protein sequence: CASSIEPEMGTNEQYF.

V is TRBV7-9 and J is TRBJ2-7; 7 bases are a match to TRBD1. Germline V gene data show CDR1 as SEHNR and CDR2 as FQNEAQ (reference sequence). The length of the CDR3 is 15 residues. With 1 base clipped from V and 4 bases from J, the junction kept 7 bases outside the gene matches. The CDR3 is CASSLDVRDRYEQYF. CDR3 bases: TGTGCCAGCAGCTTAGATGTCAGGGACAGATACGAGCAGTACTTC.

This clonotype has a handful of counts. The chain couples TRBV7-9 to TRBJ1-2, with 10 positions matching TRBD1. Germline values: CDR1 SEHNR, CDR2 FQNEAQ (reference sequence). With 5 bases clipped from V and 6 bases from J, the junction kept 3 bases outside the gene matches. The CDR3 is 13 residues long. The CDR3 DNA reads TGTGCCAGCAGCCCCGACAGGGGGCATGGCTACACCTTC. Residues: CASSPDRGHGYTF.

This clonotype was observed a few times. The V and J genes are TRBV6-6 and TRBJ1-1, with a weak D call TRBD1 (6 bases). Germline V CDR1 and CDR2: MNHNY, SVGAGI (reference sequence). Between the trimmed V and J ends, which lost 6 bases and 4 bases, there was a span of 15 bases. The CDR3 is 14 amino acids. In nucleotides, the CDR3 is TGTGCCAGCAGGATGGAGGCAGGGGTCACTGAAGCTTTCTTT. This translates into CASRMEAGVTEAFF.